Presented here are 8 T cell receptor beta chains from one specimen sequenced in a study of blood T cell repertoires in COVID-19 (dated by TCRdb to the early 2020s). The library was built by means of the immunoSEQ multiplex PCR assay. The table was pulled from immuneACCESS by TCRdb, which kept in-frame rearrangements only. Such tables lose some clones; where checked, under half of the loss comes from unresolved V genes, and the rest has no known cause. The sample has fewer than 200,000 clones on record, more than 70% of them singletons. Roughly 8% of the sample is taken by the ten largest. The sample taken for sequencing was peripheral blood. Every receptor here comes from a woman aged 55-69 years with acute or convalescent COVID-19.

The chain has TRBV27 and TRBJ1-2, with 9 bases matching TRBD1. This CDR3 is built from 16 residues. The junction had 6 bases not matched to a gene; V was cut back by 2 bases and J by 2 bases. Germline V CDR1 and CDR2: MNHEY, SMNVEV (reference sequence). The CDR3 loop is CASSLRGTGSNYGYTF. In DNA form, the CDR3 reads TGTGCCAGCAGTTTAAGGGGGACAGGGAGCAACTATGGCTACACCTTC.

The chain carries TRBV6-6 and TRBJ2-7; TRBD1 aligns across 11 bases. V shed 5 bases, J shed 3 bases, and the junction held 3 bases outside the gene matches. Germline assignment: CDR1 MNHNY and CDR2 SVGAGI (reference sequence). The CDR3 has 14 residues. The CDR3 loop reads CASSGTGGSYEQYF. The CDR3, as DNA: TGTGCCAGCAGTGGGACAGGGGGAAGCTACGAGCAGTACTTC.

The rearrangement links TRBV5-8 to TRBJ2-5; 8 bases agree with TRBD1. CDR3 length: 15 amino acids. V lost 4 bases and J lost 4; bases outside the gene matches: 9. Germline CDR1 is SGHTS and CDR2 is YDEGEE. This CDR3 reads CASSEGTGGGETQYF. CDR3 DNA: TGTGCCAGCAGCGAAGGGACAGGCGGAGGAGAGACCCAGTACTTC.

The rearrangement joins TRBV4-2 to TRBJ1-6; D might be TRBD1 (6 bases). The CDR3 contains 16 residues. V was trimmed by 0 bases and J by 9 bases, leaving 15 bases between them. The V gene's germline CDR1 is LGHNA and CDR2 YNFKEQ. The CDR3 spells CASSQDLGGGGSPLHF. CDR3 in DNA: TGTGCCAGCAGCCAAGATCTGGGAGGGGGAGGTTCACCCCTCCACTTT.

The rearrangement links TRBV18 to TRBJ2-2, with 11 nucleotides matching TRBD1. This CDR3 is built from 15 residues. The germline V gene has CDR1 KGHSH and CDR2 LQKENI. J gave up 6 bases and V 6 bases, and 6 bases lay outside the gene matches. The CDR3 here is CASSVGQGAAGELFF. The CDR3 DNA sequence: TGTGCCAGCTCGGTAGGACAGGGGGCCGCCGGGGAGCTGTTTTTT.

This clone came up once. The V gene is TRBV5-1, the J gene TRBJ2-1; 12 nucleotides align to TRBD2. Per the germline V gene, CDR1 is SGHRS and CDR2 is YFSETQ. Losses at the gene ends were 0 bases for V and 7 bases for J; bases not matched to a gene: 8. The CDR3 covers 17 residues. The CDR3 here is CASSLGALAGGRNEQFF. In DNA, the CDR3 is TGCGCCAGCAGCTTGGGGGCACTAGCGGGAGGAAGGAATGAGCAGTTCTTC.

The chain couples TRBV6-1 to TRBJ1-1, with D uncertain. The CDR3 consists of 15 residues. Germline V CDR1 and CDR2: MNHNS, SASEGT. Between the trimmed V and J ends, which lost 1 base and 0 bases, there was a span of 9 bases. CDR3 nucleotide sequence: TGTGCCAGCAGTGAAGTTTATGGGCTGAACACTGAAGCTTTCTTT. This encodes CASSEVYGLNTEAFF.

The rearrangement uses TRBV5-8 and TRBJ1-4; 12 nucleotides agree with TRBD1. Germline V gene lookup returns CDR1 SGHTS and CDR2 YDEGEE. With V trimmed by 4 bases and J by 0 bases, 4 bases remained unmatched. The CDR3 totals 17 residues. CDR3 region: CASSPGQGAATNEKLFF. Here the CDR3 DNA reads TGTGCCAGCAGCCCGGGACAGGGGGCTGCAACTAATGAAAAACTGTTTTTT. Full variable domain (missing parts from reference TRBV5-8 and TRBJ1-4): EAGVTQSPTHLIKTRGQQATLRCSPISGHTSVYWYQQALGLGLQFLLWYDEGEERNRGNFPPRFSGRQFPNYSSELNVNALELEDSALYLCASSPGQGAATNEKLFFGSGTQLSVL.